Listed below are T cell receptor beta chains from one sample, sequenced in a study of cytomegalovirus exposure and HLA in healthy donors. Assay: immunoSEQ multiplex PCR; the TCRdb copy retains only in-frame clones and omits some. The listing contains some 150,000 clones. The specimen sequenced was PBMCs. The receptors stem from a woman aged 18 to 35 in good health and CMV-seropositive. Each CDR3 is given with its conserved first and last residue. The order of the fields is CDR3 length, J gene, D gene, V gene, CDR3 protein, CDR3 DNA. D genes are given only for firm matches.

cdr3_length: 10; j_call: TRBJ1-2; d_call: NA; v_call: TRBV20-1; cdr3_aa: CSALLNGYTF; cdr3_nt: TGCAGTGCTCTACTAAATGGCTACACCTTC
cdr3_length: 16; j_call: TRBJ2-3; d_call: TRBD2; v_call: TRBV30; cdr3_aa: CAWTLAGGHSTDTQYF; cdr3_nt: TGTGCCTGGACACTAGCGGGGGGGCATAGTACAGATACGCAGTATTTT
cdr3_length: 18; j_call: TRBJ2-3; d_call: TRBD1; v_call: TRBV4-3; cdr3_aa: CASSQMGHQGAGTDTQYF; cdr3_nt: TGCGCCAGCAGCCAGATGGGCCATCAGGGGGCAGGCACAGATACGCAGTATTTT
cdr3_length: 14; j_call: TRBJ2-5; d_call: TRBD1; v_call: TRBV15; cdr3_aa: CATSRRQGSETQYF; cdr3_nt: TGTGCCACCAGCAGAAGACAGGGGAGCGAGACCCAGTACTTC
cdr3_length: 15; j_call: TRBJ1-5; d_call: TRBD1; v_call: TRBV7-2; cdr3_aa: CASTPFGTDRQPQHF; cdr3_nt: TGTGCCAGCACCCCCTTCGGGACAGATCGTCAGCCCCAGCATTTT
cdr3_length: 15; j_call: TRBJ2-4; d_call: NA; v_call: TRBV6-1; cdr3_aa: CASSEGSFAKNIQYF; cdr3_nt: TGTGCCAGCAGTGAGGGGAGCTTTGCAAAAAACATTCAGTACTTC
cdr3_length: 17; j_call: TRBJ2-7; d_call: TRBD1; v_call: TRBV2; cdr3_aa: CASSPGLRDRASYEQYF; cdr3_nt: TGTGCCAGCAGTCCTGGGTTGAGGGACAGGGCTTCCTACGAGCAGTACTTC
cdr3_length: 14; j_call: TRBJ2-5; d_call: TRBD2; v_call: TRBV7-3; cdr3_aa: CASSPTAGGETQYF; cdr3_nt: TGTGCCAGCAGCCCGACAGCGGGGGGAGAGACCCAGTACTTC
cdr3_length: 14; j_call: TRBJ1-1; d_call: TRBD1; v_call: TRBV2; cdr3_aa: CASAQGATWTEAFF; cdr3_nt: TGTGCCAGCGCCCAGGGGGCAACATGGACTGAAGCTTTCTTT
cdr3_length: 15; j_call: TRBJ1-1; d_call: NA; v_call: TRBV7-8; cdr3_aa: CASSPPSGFGAEAFF; cdr3_nt: TGTGCCAGCAGCCCCCCGTCAGGGTTTGGCGCTGAAGCTTTCTTT
cdr3_length: 13; j_call: TRBJ2-7; d_call: TRBD2; v_call: TRBV5-6; cdr3_aa: CASSPGTTYEQYF; cdr3_nt: TGTGCCAGCAGCCCCGGGACTACCTACGAGCAGTACTTC
cdr3_length: 15; j_call: TRBJ2-1; d_call: TRBD2; v_call: TRBV5-1; cdr3_aa: CASSLEGLAGVEQFF; cdr3_nt: TGCGCCAGCAGCTTGGAGGGACTAGCGGGAGTAGAGCAGTTCTTC
cdr3_length: 19; j_call: TRBJ1-6; d_call: NA; v_call: TRBV13; cdr3_aa: CASSHSGKYRSSYNSPLHF; cdr3_nt: TGTGCCAGCAGCCACTCCGGGAAGTATAGGAGCTCCTATAATTCACCCCTCCACTTT
cdr3_length: 14; j_call: TRBJ1-5; d_call: NA; v_call: TRBV19; cdr3_aa: CASSISPNNQPQHF; cdr3_nt: TGTGCCAGTAGTATAAGCCCCAATAATCAGCCCCAGCATTTT
cdr3_length: 14; j_call: TRBJ2-2; d_call: NA; v_call: TRBV5-4; cdr3_aa: CASSLFQGSGELFF; cdr3_nt: TGTGCCAGCAGCTTATTCCAGGGTTCCGGGGAGCTGTTTTTT
cdr3_length: 15; j_call: TRBJ2-7; d_call: TRBD1; v_call: TRBV7-9; cdr3_aa: CASSPGQGSTYEQYF; cdr3_nt: TGTGCCAGCAGCCCGGGACAGGGGTCGACCTACGAGCAGTACTTC
cdr3_length: 15; j_call: TRBJ1-5; d_call: NA; v_call: TRBV7-2; cdr3_aa: CASTSASYSNQPQHF; cdr3_nt: TGTGCCAGCACCTCAGCATCTTATAGCAATCAGCCCCAGCATTTT
cdr3_length: 14; j_call: TRBJ1-1; d_call: NA; v_call: TRBV5-1; cdr3_aa: CASKSGAMNTEAFF; cdr3_nt: TGCGCCAGCAAGTCAGGGGCAATGAACACTGAAGCTTTCTTT
cdr3_length: 14; j_call: TRBJ1-1; d_call: TRBD1; v_call: TRBV23-1; cdr3_aa: CASSRPTRDRGAFF; cdr3_nt: TGCGCCAGCAGTCGCCCCACGAGAGACAGGGGAGCTTTCTTT
cdr3_length: 13; j_call: TRBJ1-2; d_call: NA; v_call: TRBV27; cdr3_aa: CASSPTGHYGYTF; cdr3_nt: TGTGCCAGCAGTCCAACAGGGCACTATGGCTACACCTTC
cdr3_length: 16; j_call: TRBJ2-3; d_call: NA; v_call: TRBV4-1; cdr3_aa: CASSQVPRGGVDTQYF; cdr3_nt: TGCGCCAGCAGCCAGGTCCCTCGGGGTGGAGTAGATACGCAGTATTTT
cdr3_length: 15; j_call: TRBJ2-5; d_call: TRBD2; v_call: TRBV6-5; cdr3_aa: CASSYSPGGLGTQYF; cdr3_nt: TGTGCCAGCAGTTACTCACCGGGGGGGCTCGGGACCCAGTACTTC
cdr3_length: 12; j_call: TRBJ2-5; d_call: NA; v_call: TRBV29-1; cdr3_aa: CSVEGGGETQYF; cdr3_nt: TGCAGCGTTGAGGGAGGGGGAGAGACCCAGTACTTC
cdr3_length: 15; j_call: TRBJ1-1; d_call: NA; v_call: TRBV5-1; cdr3_aa: CASSLSGYGNTEAFF; cdr3_nt: TGCGCCAGCAGCTTGTCAGGCTACGGGAACACTGAAGCTTTCTTT
cdr3_length: 13; j_call: TRBJ1-1; d_call: NA; v_call: TRBV27; cdr3_aa: CASIPQGGTEAFF; cdr3_nt: TGTGCCAGCATACCGCAAGGGGGCACTGAAGCTTTCTTT
cdr3_length: 14; j_call: TRBJ2-3; d_call: TRBD2; v_call: TRBV6-4; cdr3_aa: CASSGSGDTDTQYF; cdr3_nt: TGTGCCAGCAGTGGGAGCGGGGACACAGATACGCAGTATTTT
cdr3_length: 15; j_call: TRBJ2-3; d_call: NA; v_call: TRBV18; cdr3_aa: CASSPYGGQGDTQYF; cdr3_nt: TGTGCCAGCTCACCGTATGGCGGGCAGGGGGATACGCAGTATTTT
cdr3_length: 16; j_call: TRBJ2-1; d_call: TRBD2; v_call: TRBV14; cdr3_aa: CASSHRGAGGYNEQFF; cdr3_nt: TGTGCCAGCAGCCACCGCGGGGCGGGAGGCTACAATGAGCAGTTCTTC
cdr3_length: 16; j_call: TRBJ2-5; d_call: NA; v_call: TRBV10-3; cdr3_aa: CAISDSETNRRETQYF; cdr3_nt: TGTGCCATCAGCGACTCGGAGACTAATAGGCGGGAGACCCAGTACTTC
cdr3_length: 16; j_call: TRBJ2-5; d_call: NA; v_call: TRBV5-4; cdr3_aa: CASSSGPNRRGETQYF; cdr3_nt: TGTGCCAGCAGCAGTGGCCCCAATCGGCGGGGCGAGACCCAGTACTTC
cdr3_length: 14; j_call: TRBJ1-2; d_call: TRBD1; v_call: TRBV29-1; cdr3_aa: CSVDSGTDNYGYTF; cdr3_nt: TGCAGCGTAGACTCCGGGACAGATAACTATGGCTACACCTTC
cdr3_length: 12; j_call: TRBJ2-7; d_call: NA; v_call: TRBV2; cdr3_aa: CASAVWSYEQYF; cdr3_nt: TGTGCCAGCGCGGTATGGAGCTACGAGCAGTACTTC
cdr3_length: 16; j_call: TRBJ2-1; d_call: TRBD2; v_call: TRBV5-6; cdr3_aa: CASSLAKTSGGNEQFF; cdr3_nt: TGTGCCAGCAGCTTGGCCAAGACTAGCGGGGGCAATGAGCAGTTCTTC
cdr3_length: 15; j_call: TRBJ1-1; d_call: TRBD1; v_call: TRBV19; cdr3_aa: CASLPWAGGVIEAFF; cdr3_nt: TGTGCCAGTCTCCCTTGGGCAGGGGGCGTTATTGAAGCTTTCTTT
cdr3_length: 17; j_call: TRBJ2-2; d_call: NA; v_call: TRBV21-1; cdr3_aa: CASSRRYHREYTGELFF; cdr3_nt: TGTGCCAGCAGCAGGAGATACCACAGGGAGTACACCGGGGAGCTGTTTTTT
cdr3_length: 13; j_call: TRBJ1-1; d_call: NA; v_call: TRBV19; cdr3_aa: CASSIVGGTEAFF; cdr3_nt: TGTGCCAGTAGTATTGTAGGAGGCACTGAAGCTTTCTTT
cdr3_length: 15; j_call: TRBJ1-5; d_call: TRBD1; v_call: TRBV10-3; cdr3_aa: CAISESGTGSQPQHF; cdr3_nt: TGTGCCATCAGTGAATCCGGGACAGGGAGTCAGCCCCAGCATTTT
cdr3_length: 15; j_call: TRBJ1-1; d_call: NA; v_call: TRBV5-4; cdr3_aa: CASSKTGSGNTEAFF; cdr3_nt: TGTGCCAGCAGCAAAACTGGGTCGGGGAACACTGAAGCTTTCTTT
cdr3_length: 17; j_call: TRBJ2-1; d_call: NA; v_call: TRBV7-9; cdr3_aa: CAIRDSQSRSSYNEQFF; cdr3_nt: TGTGCCATTCGGGACTCACAATCTCGGAGCTCCTACAATGAGCAGTTCTTC
cdr3_length: 16; j_call: TRBJ1-3; d_call: NA; v_call: TRBV30; cdr3_aa: CAWSTPLGGWGNTIYF; cdr3_nt: TGTGCCTGGAGTACACCACTGGGGGGATGGGGAAACACCATATATTTT
cdr3_length: 18; j_call: TRBJ2-3; d_call: TRBD1; v_call: TRBV4-3; cdr3_aa: CASSQSTTGGSFLDTQYF; cdr3_nt: TGCGCCAGCAGCCAATCTACGACAGGGGGAAGTTTTCTGGATACGCAGTATTTT
cdr3_length: 15; j_call: TRBJ2-5; d_call: TRBD1; v_call: TRBV27; cdr3_aa: CASSLWDSPQETQYF; cdr3_nt: TGTGCCAGCAGTTTATGGGACAGCCCCCAAGAGACCCAGTACTTC
cdr3_length: 18; j_call: TRBJ2-1; d_call: TRBD2; v_call: TRBV4-1; cdr3_aa: CASSQDYPAGGPFNEQFF; cdr3_nt: TGCGCCAGCAGCCAAGATTATCCGGCGGGAGGGCCTTTCAATGAGCAGTTCTTC
cdr3_length: 14; j_call: TRBJ1-2; d_call: NA; v_call: TRBV29-1; cdr3_aa: CSVGVTAYNYGYTF; cdr3_nt: TGCAGCGTTGGGGTGACAGCCTATAACTATGGCTACACCTTC
cdr3_length: 15; j_call: TRBJ1-1; d_call: TRBD1; v_call: TRBV10-3; cdr3_aa: CAISDSTGMNTEAFF; cdr3_nt: TGTGCCATCAGTGATTCGACAGGGATGAACACTGAAGCTTTCTTT
cdr3_length: 12; j_call: TRBJ1-2; d_call: NA; v_call: TRBV5-6; cdr3_aa: CASSLTTYGYTF; cdr3_nt: TGTGCCAGCAGCTTGACCACTTATGGCTACACCTTC
cdr3_length: 15; j_call: TRBJ2-7; d_call: NA; v_call: TRBV4-1; cdr3_aa: CASSPGADPPLHLYF; cdr3_nt: TGCGCCAGCAGCCCAGGGGCGGATCCTCCCCTACATTTGTACTTC
cdr3_length: 16; j_call: TRBJ2-7; d_call: TRBD2; v_call: TRBV5-1; cdr3_aa: CASSTTPLAGGYEQYF; cdr3_nt: TGCGCCAGCAGCACTACCCCCCTAGCGGGGGGCTACGAGCAGTACTTC
cdr3_length: 12; j_call: TRBJ1-2; d_call: TRBD1; v_call: TRBV5-4; cdr3_aa: CASNDRVGGYTF; cdr3_nt: TGTGCCAGCAACGACAGGGTGGGAGGCTACACCTTC
cdr3_length: 13; j_call: TRBJ1-3; d_call: NA; v_call: TRBV7-9; cdr3_aa: CASSLGVIDTIYF; cdr3_nt: TGTGCCAGCAGCTTAGGAGTCATAGACACCATATATTTT
cdr3_length: 14; j_call: TRBJ2-1; d_call: TRBD2; v_call: TRBV5-1; cdr3_aa: CATRRAGTLNEQFF; cdr3_nt: TGCGCCACCAGGAGAGCGGGGACCCTCAATGAGCAGTTCTTC
cdr3_length: 15; j_call: TRBJ1-5; d_call: NA; v_call: TRBV21-1; cdr3_aa: CASSNRTVSNQPQHF; cdr3_nt: TGTGCCAGCAGCAATCGGACAGTTAGCAATCAGCCCCAGCATTTT
cdr3_length: 15; j_call: TRBJ2-1; d_call: TRBD2; v_call: TRBV9; cdr3_aa: CASSVGGGASYEQFF; cdr3_nt: TGTGCCAGCAGCGTAGGCGGGGGGGCGAGCTATGAGCAGTTCTTC
cdr3_length: 14; j_call: TRBJ2-1; d_call: TRBD2; v_call: TRBV2; cdr3_aa: CASSETSGGGEQFF; cdr3_nt: TGTGCCAGCAGTGAAACTAGCGGGGGCGGTGAGCAGTTCTTC
cdr3_length: 15; j_call: TRBJ2-7; d_call: TRBD1; v_call: TRBV9; cdr3_aa: CASSVGGQASYEQYF; cdr3_nt: TGTGCCAGCAGCGTAGGGGGACAGGCCTCCTACGAGCAGTACTTC